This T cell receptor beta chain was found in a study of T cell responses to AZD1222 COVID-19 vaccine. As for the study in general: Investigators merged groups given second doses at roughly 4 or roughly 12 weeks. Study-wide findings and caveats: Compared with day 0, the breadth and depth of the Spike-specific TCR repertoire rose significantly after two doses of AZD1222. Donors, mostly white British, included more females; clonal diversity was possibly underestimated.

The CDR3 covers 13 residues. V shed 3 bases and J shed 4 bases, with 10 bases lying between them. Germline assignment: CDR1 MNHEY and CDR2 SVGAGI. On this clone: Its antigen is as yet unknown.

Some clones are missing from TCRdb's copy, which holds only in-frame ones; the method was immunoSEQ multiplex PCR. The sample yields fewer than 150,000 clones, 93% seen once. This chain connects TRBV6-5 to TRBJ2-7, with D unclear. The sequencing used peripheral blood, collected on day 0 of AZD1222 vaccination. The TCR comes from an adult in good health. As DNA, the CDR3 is TGTGCCAGCAGTTATGGGCATGGGTACGAGCAGTACTTC. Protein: CASSYGHGYEQYF.